This T cell receptor (beta chain) was identified in a study of shared clonotypes between healthy human individuals. General study findings and limits: For naive CD4 cells, roughly 4.6% of clonotypes were shared across a few donors.

Subsets obtained from CD4+ cells comprised CD45RA+ naive and CD45RA-negative memory cells. Over several immunoSEQ plates, each subset's genomic DNA was distributed in even portions. Per sorted-subset replicate PCR, input was 200 to 250 ng DNA, representing some 30,000 T cell genomes. Sequenced by immunoSEQ multiplex PCR; TCRdb stores in-frame clones only, minus some. The sample holds under 2.5 million clones, less than 95% seen once. Only one count was recorded for this clone. Its antigen is not known. The same CDR3 can be traced to other DNA sequences in this sample. With 1 base clipped from V and 1 base from J, the junction kept 1 base outside the gene matches. This CDR3 has 15 amino acids. Germline CDR1 is SGHTA and CDR2 is FQGTGA.

The receptor was derived from a young man in good health. Some clones in this sample may be carry-over from other donors' samples. What was sequenced was naive CD4+ T cells from PBMCs. Subset here: CD45RA+ positively selected. The rearrangement joins TRBV7-3 to TRBJ2-3; 8 bases line up with TRBD1. The CDR3 spells CASSLNRGGTDTQYF. In DNA form, the CDR3 reads TGTGCCAGCAGCTTAAACAGGGGGGGCACAGATACGCAGTATTTT.